The source of this T cell receptor (beta chain) is a study of T cells expressing NK-cell markers. Across the whole study: The sequencing cohort of eight donors included seven HCMV-seropositive individuals and one seronegative individual.

This CDR3 spans 14 amino acids. Per germline, CDR1 MGHRA and CDR2 YSYEKL. Scientists made TCR beta cDNA using 5'RACE template switching with UMIs. After re-calling the 5' RACE reads, TCRdb lists one entry per CDR3 protein, DNA absent. Across roughly 170,000 distinct CDR3 sequences, the top ten clones capture around a sixth of the sample. The TCR sequence derives from a woman aged 18 to 75 in good health. Material: blood T cells: a sorted CD56 or NKG2C T cell subset, CD4+ or CD8+ T cells, or bulk PBMC T cells (not recorded which). V gene TRBV4-1 combines with J gene TRBJ2-7. CDR3 protein: CASSQASKADEQYF.